This T cell receptor (beta chain) was recovered during a study of beta chain features in type 1 diabetes. All of the isolated RNA was reverse transcribed, so expressed TCRB transcripts were sequenced. The method was immunoSEQ multiplex PCR; TCRdb's version includes in-frame clones alone and lacks a portion of them. This table has 40,000 to 45,000 clones, 65% to 70% appearing once. For this clone: Antigen: not known.

Findings of the study overall: A moderate, significant TCRB CDR3 shortening appeared in type 1 diabetes across four CD4+ subsets. Naive, central memory and regulatory TCRB repertoires appeared more similar among patients than healthy donors. For type 1 diabetes patients, VDJ junctions showed fewer insertions and more deletions.

This TCR was recovered from a woman between 18 and 30 years old with type 1 diabetes. Sequenced material: Tregs from blood.

The CDR3 is CASSSLAGGPSYNEQFF. CDR3 bases: TGTGCCAGCAGCTCGTTAGCGGGGGGGCCCTCCTACAATGAGCAGTTCTTC. The rearrangement uses TRBV5-4 and TRBJ2-1, with 11 bases lining up with TRBD2. The V and J ends lost 3 bases and 0 bases, in that order; junction bases with no gene match: 5. The CDR3 is 17 amino acids. Germline-derived CDR1 and CDR2 are SGHNT and YYREEE (reference sequence).